The 31 T cell receptor beta chains reported below all come from one sample, sequenced in a study of cytomegalovirus exposure and HLA in healthy donors. It was with 60 Vbeta and 13 Jbeta primers that the PCR ran. Using immunoSEQ multiplex PCR, the repertoire was profiled, and TCRdb retains in-frame clones only, with some absent. The sample holds 49,000 or so clones. The material sequenced was PBMCs. These receptors all come from a man aged 40-49 years in good health and CMV-seropositive.

The V gene is TRBV7-6, the J gene TRBJ2-1, with TRBD2 identical over 12 bases. With 5 bases clipped from V and 2 bases from J, the junction kept 4 bases outside the gene matches. The CDR3 is 16 residues long. The germline gives CDR1 SGHVS, CDR2 FNYEAQ. In DNA, the CDR3 is TGTGCCAGCAGCCAACTAGCGGGGGGTACCTACAATGAGCAGTTCTTC. It yields the protein CASSQLAGGTYNEQFF.

The rearrangement links TRBV13 to TRBJ2-7; perhaps TRBD2 as D (7 bases). Germline V gene sequence: CDR1 PRHDT, CDR2 FYEKMQ (reference sequence). The CDR3 spans 16 residues. Deletions cut 0 bases from V and 0 bases from J, with 12 bases between. CDR3 amino acids: CASSLGARGLSYEQYF. DNA of the CDR3: TGTGCCAGCAGCTTAGGCGCGCGGGGGCTCTCCTACGAGCAGTACTTC.

The chain recombines TRBV5-4 with TRBJ2-1; D gene unclear. The ends were cut back, 4 bases at V and 2 bases at J, with 16 bases in the middle. The CDR3 length is 16 residues. Germline V gene lookup returns CDR1 SGHNT and CDR2 YYREEE (reference sequence). The CDR3 DNA is TGTGCCAGCAGCCCCCGAGGTGGTAGTCCCTACAATGAGCAGTTCTTC. Translating it yields CASSPRGGSPYNEQFF.

The chain employs TRBV9 and TRBJ2-7; TRBD1 is a possible D gene (6 bases). V lost 0 bases and J lost 0, with 10 bases in between. Looked up from germline, CDR1 is SGDLS and CDR2 is YYNGEE. The CDR3 has 15 amino acids. For the CDR3, the DNA is TGTGCCAGCAGCGTAGGGGGGACATTCTCCTACGAGCAGTACTTC. Its protein product is CASSVGGTFSYEQYF.

This chain connects TRBV7-2 to TRBJ1-2, with unresolved D. Germline V gives CDR1 SGHTA, CDR2 FQGNSA. Trimming removed 0 bases from V and 8 bases from J, with 10 bases in between. The CDR3 is made up of 13 amino acids. CDR3 sequence: CASSLARGRGYTF. DNA of the CDR3: TGTGCCAGCAGCTTAGCGCGCGGTCGAGGCTACACCTTC.

This chain joins TRBV9 and TRBJ2-1; 13 bases are a match to TRBD2. The CDR3 is 15 amino acids. Germline values: CDR1 SGDLS, CDR2 YYNGEE. V trimming: 3 bases; J trimming: 5 bases; junction bases outside the gene matches: 2. In DNA, the CDR3 is TGTGCCAGCAGCGAAACTAGCGGGAGGGACAATGAGCAGTTCTTC. It codes for CASSETSGRDNEQFF. The full variable domain, completed using reference TRBV9 and TRBJ2-1, is DSGVTQTPKHLITATGQRVTLRCSPRSGDLSVYWYQQSLDQGLQFLIQYYNGEERAKGNILERFSAQQFPDLHSELNLSSLELGDSALYFCASSETSGRDNEQFFGPGTRLTVL.

The V call is TRBV11-1, the J call TRBJ2-7; D is possibly TRBD2 (5 bases). V lost 1 base and J lost 1, with 11 bases in between. Germline values: CDR1 SGHAT, CDR2 FQDESV (reference sequence). The CDR3 has 15 residues. CDR3 sequence (DNA): TGTGCCAGCAGCTTAGTTGCGGGTGGTTCCTACGAGCAGTACTTC. Amino acids: CASSLVAGGSYEQYF.

This chain uses TRBV5-1 with TRBJ2-1; 16 nucleotides line up with TRBD2. The CDR3 totals 19 residues. J was trimmed by 7 bases and V by 4 bases; bases with no gene match: 14. Germline CDR1 reads SGHRS; CDR2 reads YFSETQ. CDR3 protein: CASSPEGGLAGGPGNEQFF. CDR3 DNA: TGCGCCAGCAGCCCGGAGGGGGGACTAGCGGGGGGGCCGGGGAATGAGCAGTTCTTC.

The chain joins TRBV7-2 to TRBJ2-7; 7 nucleotides align to TRBD1. CDR1 and CDR2 from the germline V gene are SGHTA and FQGNSA. The CDR3 is 14 residues long. V gave up 4 bases and J gave up 6 bases; unmatched junction bases: 9. CDR3 DNA sequence: TGTGCCAGCAGCTCCCGGGACAGCGTTCGCGAGCAGTACTTC. Its translation: CASSSRDSVREQYF.

V and J are TRBV6-5 and TRBJ1-3, with 10 bases aligning to TRBD1. The CDR3 length is 16 residues. CDR1 is MNHEY and CDR2 is SVGAGI in the germline V gene. V lost 1 base to trimming and J lost 1 base; unmatched junction nucleotides: 1. CDR3 amino acids: CASSYWTGGSGNTIYF. DNA of the CDR3: TGTGCCAGCAGTTACTGGACAGGGGGGTCTGGAAACACCATATATTTT.

This chain uses TRBV9 with TRBJ2-3; 8 bases fit TRBD2. Germline assignment: CDR1 SGDLS and CDR2 YYNGEE. J was trimmed by 0 bases and V by 2 bases; bases with no gene match: 5. CDR3 length: 16 residues. Written as DNA, the CDR3 is TGTGCCAGCAGCGTCGGCGGGGGGTCTAGCACAGATACGCAGTATTTT. Translating gives CASSVGGGSSTDTQYF. Looking up the rest from reference TRBV9 and TRBJ2-3 gives the full variable domain: DSGVTQTPKHLITATGQRVTLRCSPRSGDLSVYWYQQSLDQGLQFLIQYYNGEERAKGNILERFSAQQFPDLHSELNLSSLELGDSALYFCASSVGGGSSTDTQYFGPGTRLTVL.

The chain links TRBV6-1 to TRBJ1-5; D possibly corresponds to TRBD1 (5 bases). The ends were cut back, 2 bases at V and 7 bases at J, with 12 bases in the middle. CDR1 is MNHNS, CDR2 SASEGT, per germline. The CDR3 is made up of 14 amino acids. The CDR3 nucleotides read TGTGCCAGCAGTGAACAGGGAATTGGACAGCCCCAGCATTTT. Translation gives CASSEQGIGQPQHF.

The CDR3 DNA reads as TGTGCCAGCAGCTCAGACAGGGGGGGGCGCGGCTACACCTTC. The encoded protein is CASSSDRGGRGYTF. The chain has TRBV2 and TRBJ1-2; 9 bases agree with TRBD1. Looked up from germline, CDR1 is SNHLY and CDR2 is FYNNEI. CDR3 size: 14 residues. The junction had 10 bases not matched to a gene; V was cut back by 6 bases and J by 8 bases.

J is TRBJ2-7 and V is TRBV7-9; D is possibly TRBD2 (6 bases). The CDR3 has 14 residues. Trimming removed 5 bases from V and 6 bases from J, with 17 bases in between. The germline V gene has CDR1 SEHNR and CDR2 FQNEAQ (reference sequence). CDR3 sequence reads: CASSRLGGEIEQYF. DNA of the CDR3: TGTGCCAGCAGCCGCCTGGGGGGTGAAATCGAGCAGTACTTC.

The rearrangement joins TRBV7-9 to TRBJ2-3; 13 nucleotides line up with TRBD2. The germline V gene has CDR1 SEHNR and CDR2 FQNEAQ (reference sequence). Trimming removed 6 bases from V and 4 bases from J; junction bases left unmatched: 7. The CDR3 totals 16 residues. CDR3 nucleotides: TGTGCCAGCAGTTATACTAGCGGGGGGGCCGCAGATACGCAGTATTTT. It is translated as CASSYTSGGAADTQYF. Using reference TRBV7-9 and TRBJ2-3 for the parts outside the CDR3, the full variable domain is DTGVSQNPRHKITKRGQNVTFRCDPISEHNRLYWYRQTLGQGPEFLTYFQNEAQLEKSRLLSDRFSAERPKGSFSTLEIQRTEQGDSAMYLCASSYTSGGAADTQYFGPGTRLTVL.

The genes are TRBV14 and TRBJ2-3; TRBD2 is a possible D gene (5 bases). Germline CDR1 and CDR2: SGHDN and FVKESK. The CDR3 covers 15 residues. V lost 1 base to trimming and J lost 5 bases, with 13 bases between them. CDR3 loop: CASSQVASSIDTQYF. The CDR3 DNA follows: TGTGCCAGCAGCCAAGTAGCTAGCAGTATAGATACGCAGTATTTT.

The V and J genes are TRBV7-6 and TRBJ2-1; 8 nucleotides agree with TRBD2. The CDR3 runs 15 residues. With V trimmed by 0 bases and J by 10 bases, 8 bases remained unmatched. Per the germline V gene, CDR1 is SGHVS and CDR2 is FNYEAQ. The CDR3 protein is CASSLAFSGGYEQFF. In DNA form, the CDR3 reads TGTGCCAGCAGCTTAGCGTTCAGCGGGGGTTACGAGCAGTTCTTC.

The CDR3 DNA is TGTGCCAGTAACCTAGCAGGAGGGCCAACAGATACGCAGTATTTT. Its protein is CASNLAGGPTDTQYF. The V and J genes are TRBV19 and TRBJ2-3; D might be TRBD2 (6 bases). The length of the CDR3 is 15 residues. Looked up from germline, CDR1 is LNHDA and CDR2 is SQIVND (reference sequence). The V end lost 7 bases, the J end lost 3 bases, and 17 bases lay between the germline ends.

The rearrangement joins TRBV30 to TRBJ2-7, with TRBD2 identical over 10 bases. The trim removed 7 bases at V and 3 bases at J, leaving 12 bases unmatched. Germline V gene sequence: CDR1 GTSNPN, CDR2 SVGIG (reference sequence). The length of the CDR3 is 15 residues. CDR3 nucleotides: TGTGCCTATTCCCCAGAGGGACTAGCGAACTACGAGCAGTACTTC. Translating gives CAYSPEGLANYEQYF.

CDR3 sequence reads: CASSLLGSSYNEQFF. The CDR3 DNA is TGTGCCAGCAGCCTGTTGGGGAGCTCCTACAATGAGCAGTTCTTC. The genes are TRBV7-2 and TRBJ2-1; possible D gene TRBD2, 5 bases. V lost 5 bases, J lost 0 bases, and 11 bases lay in between. CDR3 length equals 15 residues. Germline loops: CDR1 SGHTA, CDR2 FQGNSA.

The V gene is TRBV27, the J gene TRBJ2-4; no firm D call. Trimming took 5 bases from V and 0 from J, leaving 5 bases between them. The CDR3 has 13 amino acids. Germline V gives CDR1 MNHEY, CDR2 SMNVEV (reference sequence). In nucleotides, the CDR3 is TGTGCCAGCAGTCCCTTAGCCAAAAACATTCAGTACTTC. As protein: CASSPLAKNIQYF.

The genes are TRBV27 and TRBJ2-7; D might be TRBD1 (5 bases). Per the germline V gene, CDR1 is MNHEY and CDR2 is SMNVEV (reference sequence). This CDR3 has 15 residues. V lost 7 bases, J lost 0 bases, and 16 bases lay in between. The CDR3 DNA reads as TGTGCCAGCACCGGCGGACATGCAAGCTCCTACGAGCAGTACTTC. Protein sequence: CASTGGHASSYEQYF.

V usage is TRBV7-9 and J usage is TRBJ2-7, with 8 bases that match TRBD1. CDR3 length equals 14 residues. Germline CDR1 and CDR2: SEHNR and FQNEAQ (reference sequence). Unmatched junction bases numbered 10, after V lost 7 bases and J lost 5 bases. CDR3: CASTPGGRVDEQYF. As DNA, the CDR3 is TGTGCCAGCACCCCAGGGGGCAGGGTCGACGAGCAGTACTTC.

The J gene is TRBJ2-5, the V gene TRBV11-2; 9 bases align to TRBD1. With V trimmed by 5 bases and J by 4 bases, 11 bases remained unmatched. Per germline, CDR1 SGHAT and CDR2 FQNNGV. The CDR3 consists of 16 residues. CDR3 sequence: CASSTGTGWSLETQYF. The CDR3 DNA sequence: TGTGCCAGCAGCACCGGGACAGGGTGGAGTTTAGAGACCCAGTACTTC.

This sequence joins TRBV10-3 and TRBJ1-2; D perhaps matches TRBD1 (5 bases). There are 14 residues in the CDR3. CDR1 is ENHRY and CDR2 is SYGVKD in the germline V gene. The V and J ends lost 0 bases and 8 bases respectively, with 13 bases between them. The CDR3 DNA sequence: TGTGCCATCAGTGAGTCAGACGATAGGGGAGGCTACACCTTC. It is translated as CAISESDDRGGYTF.

V gene TRBV7-9 combines with J gene TRBJ2-3; maybe TRBD2 (6 bases). CDR3 length: 17 residues. The V gene's germline CDR1 is SEHNR and CDR2 FQNEAQ (reference sequence). Trimming took 5 bases from V and 9 from J, leaving 27 bases between them. The CDR3 coding sequence is TGTGCCAGCAGCCAGAAGCTCAGGATCAACCTCCGGGGGACGCAGTATTTT. Its translation is CASSQKLRINLRGTQYF.

The genes are TRBV29-1 and TRBJ2-1; the D is unclear. The CDR3 is 12 amino acids. The V end lost 2 bases, the J end lost 7 bases, and 9 bases lay between the germline ends. From germline, CDR1 is SQVTM and CDR2 ANQGSEA. The CDR3, as DNA: TGCAGCGTTGAAAAGTCCGGGAATGAGCAGTTCTTC. Protein: CSVEKSGNEQFF.

The rearrangement uses TRBV14 and TRBJ1-1; D might be TRBD1 (5 bases). The germline V and J ends were trimmed by 3 bases and 0 bases, with 8 bases remaining between them. Germline V CDR1 and CDR2: SGHDN, FVKESK. This CDR3 region has 14 residues. The CDR3 nucleotides are TGTGCCAGCAGCCAGGGACTTTTGAACACTGAAGCTTTCTTT. Protein product: CASSQGLLNTEAFF.

The chain combines TRBV4-3 with TRBJ2-2; D possibly corresponds to TRBD2 (6 bases). V gave up 1 base and J gave up 4 bases, with 7 bases separating them. The CDR3 loop spans 14 amino acids. Germline-derived CDR1 and CDR2 are LGHNA and YSLEER. This chain's CDR3 is CASSQVGGTGELFF. As DNA, the CDR3 is TGCGCCAGCAGCCAAGTCGGGGGCACCGGGGAGCTGTTTTTT.

This chain connects TRBV9 to TRBJ2-7, with D perhaps TRBD1 (6 bases). CDR3 length: 14 amino acids. V was cut by 9 bases and J by 4 bases, with 20 bases left in between. Germline CDR1 is SGDLS and CDR2 is YYNGEE. The CDR3 DNA reads as TGTGCCAATAAGACCGGGACATTATCTTACGAGCAGTACTTC. Residues: CANKTGTLSYEQYF. Based on the CDR3 plus reference TRBV9 and TRBJ2-7, the full variable domain is DSGVTQTPKHLITATGQRVTLRCSPRSGDLSVYWYQQSLDQGLQFLIQYYNGEERAKGNILERFSAQQFPDLHSELNLSSLELGDSALYFCANKTGTLSYEQYFGPGTRLTVT.

This sequence joins TRBV7-2 and TRBJ1-5, with D maybe TRBD1 (6 bases). CDR3 length: 14 amino acids. With 1 base removed from V and 7 bases from J, the gap between germline ends came to 11 bases. Germline assignment: CDR1 SGHTA and CDR2 FQGNSA. CDR3 region: CASSLGSGVQPQHF. In DNA form, the CDR3 reads TGTGCCAGCAGCTTAGGTTCAGGGGTCCAGCCCCAGCATTTT. Full variable domain (outside the CDR3, taken from reference TRBV7-2 and TRBJ1-5): GAGVSQSPSNKVTEKGKDVELRCDPISGHTALYWYRQSLGQGLEFLIYFQGNSAPDKSGLPSDRFSAERTGGSVSTLTIQRTQQEDSAVYLCASSLGSGVQPQHFGDGTRLSIL.